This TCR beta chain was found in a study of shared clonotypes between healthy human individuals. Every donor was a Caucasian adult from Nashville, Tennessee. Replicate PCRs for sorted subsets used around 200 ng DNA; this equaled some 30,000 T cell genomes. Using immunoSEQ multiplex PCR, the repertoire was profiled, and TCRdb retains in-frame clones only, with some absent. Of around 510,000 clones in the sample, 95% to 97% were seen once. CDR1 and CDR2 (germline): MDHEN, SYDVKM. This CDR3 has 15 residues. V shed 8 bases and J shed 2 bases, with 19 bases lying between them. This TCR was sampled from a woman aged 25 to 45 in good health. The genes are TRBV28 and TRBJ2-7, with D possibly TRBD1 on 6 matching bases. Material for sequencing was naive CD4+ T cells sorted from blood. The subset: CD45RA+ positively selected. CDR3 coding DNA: TGTGCCAGCGGACTTCCCTCAACAGGGACCTACGAGCAGTACTTC. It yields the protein CASGLPSTGTYEQYF.